This T cell receptor beta chain is from a study of T cell responses to AZD1222 COVID-19 vaccine. The study's findings and limits: Targeting of unmutated variant regions was reportedly seen in nearly half of spike-specific TCRs.

Germline CDR1 reads SQVTM; CDR2 reads ANQGSEA. The CDR3 consists of 14 residues. V was clipped by 3 bases and J by 3 bases, with 11 bases between them. This clone was detected once. Its antigen is unknown. Generated by immunoSEQ multiplex PCR, the TCRdb table keeps only in-frame clones and is missing some. The sample lists about 140,000 clones; roughly 88% were seen once. The chain uses TRBV29-1 and TRBJ2-2; perhaps TRBD2 as D (6 bases). The TCR originated in an adult in good health. The specimen was peripheral blood, collected on day 0 of AZD1222 vaccination. The DNA of the CDR3 is TGCAGCGTTGAGTTAGCGGAATACACCGGGGAGCTGTTTTTT. This translates into CSVELAEYTGELFF.